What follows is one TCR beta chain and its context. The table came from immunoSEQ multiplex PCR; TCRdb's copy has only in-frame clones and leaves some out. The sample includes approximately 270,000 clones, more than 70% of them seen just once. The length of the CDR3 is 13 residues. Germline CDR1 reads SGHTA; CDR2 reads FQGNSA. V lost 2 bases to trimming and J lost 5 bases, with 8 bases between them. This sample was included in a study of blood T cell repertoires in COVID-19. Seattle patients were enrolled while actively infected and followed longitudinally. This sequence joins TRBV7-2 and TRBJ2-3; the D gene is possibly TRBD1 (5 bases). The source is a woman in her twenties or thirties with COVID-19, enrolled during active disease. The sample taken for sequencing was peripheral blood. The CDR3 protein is CASSLRQGDTQYF. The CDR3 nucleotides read TGTGCCAGCAGCTTACGGCAGGGAGATACGCAGTATTTT.